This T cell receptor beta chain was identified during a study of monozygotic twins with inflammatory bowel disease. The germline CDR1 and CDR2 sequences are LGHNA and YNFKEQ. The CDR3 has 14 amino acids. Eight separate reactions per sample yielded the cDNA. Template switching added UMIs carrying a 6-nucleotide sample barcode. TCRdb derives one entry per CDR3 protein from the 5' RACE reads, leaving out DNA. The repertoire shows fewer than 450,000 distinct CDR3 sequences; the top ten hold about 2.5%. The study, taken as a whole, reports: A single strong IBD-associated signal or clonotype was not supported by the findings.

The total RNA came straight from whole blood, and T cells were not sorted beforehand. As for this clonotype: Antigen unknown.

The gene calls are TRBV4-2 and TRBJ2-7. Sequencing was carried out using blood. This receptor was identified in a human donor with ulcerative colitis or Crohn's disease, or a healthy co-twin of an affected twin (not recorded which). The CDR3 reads CASSQVETEWEQYF.